The 24 T cell receptor beta chains below were found in one sample sequenced in a study of metastatic and nonmetastatic thyroid tumors. MiXCR re-clonotyped the PCR reads for TCRdb. The sample consists of approximately 38,000 clones, 33% of them appearing once. Patients had received no treatment of any kind before thyroid surgery. The sequencing input was tumor tissue. The receptors derive from a female donor with papillary thyroid cancer or a benign thyroid nodule (not recorded which). Some clones in this sample may be carry-over from other donors' samples.

This sequence joins TRBV6-1 and TRBJ1-2; D is uncertain. Trimming took off 5 bases at V and 1 base at J, with 8 bases between the two ends. Per germline, CDR1 MNHNS and CDR2 SASEGT. The CDR3 extends over 13 amino acids. CDR3 coding DNA: TGTGCCAGCAGTTACGGGCTTAACTATGGCTACACCTTC. Its protein is CASSYGLNYGYTF.

This clone was observed a few times. The chain uses TRBV6-6 and TRBJ2-3, with 7 bases that match TRBD2. J gave up 0 bases and V 7 bases, and 13 bases lay outside the gene matches. The CDR3 runs 17 residues. Germline-derived CDR1 and CDR2 are MNHNY and SVGAGI (reference sequence). The CDR3: CASTRIAGRQSTDTQYF. The CDR3 nucleotides are TGTGCCAGCACTCGGATAGCGGGCCGTCAGAGCACAGATACGCAGTATTTT.

This clone was counted only a few times. This rearrangement joins TRBV28 to TRBJ2-1; 9 nucleotides match TRBD2. After removal of 2 bases from V and 8 bases from J, the junction contained 4 bases not matched to a gene. CDR1 and CDR2 from the germline V gene are MDHEN and SYDVKM. This CDR3 contains 14 residues. Written as DNA, the CDR3 is TGTGCCAGCAGTTTAGAGCGGGAGGTTTATGAGCAGTTCTTC. Its translation is CASSLEREVYEQFF.

This clone was counted a single time. The chain combines TRBV20-1 with TRBJ2-2; D possibly corresponds to TRBD1 (6 bases). V lost 3 bases to trimming and J lost 1 base, with 9 bases between them. The CDR3 extends over 14 amino acids. Per germline, CDR1 DFQATT and CDR2 SNEGSKA (reference sequence). CDR3 in DNA: TGCAGTGCTAGTAGGACAGTGAACACCGGGGAGCTGTTTTTT. Translation: CSASRTVNTGELFF.

V usage is TRBV7-3 and J usage is TRBJ2-3; D is unclear. The CDR3 has 12 residues. The V and J ends lost 2 bases and 6 bases respectively, with 6 bases between them. Looked up from germline, CDR1 is SGHTA and CDR2 is FQGTGA. This CDR3 is CASSLYGDTQYF. The DNA for the CDR3 is TGTGCCAGCAGCTTATATGGGGATACGCAGTATTTT.

The gene calls are TRBV7-9 and TRBJ2-1, with TRBD1 identical over 7 bases. Unmatched junction bases numbered 8, after V lost 2 bases and J lost 7 bases. CDR3 size: 15 residues. Germline CDR1 is SEHNR and CDR2 is FQNEAQ (reference sequence). The CDR3 nucleotides are TGTGCCAGCAGCTTAAGGGGGCAGAATGGAAATGAGCAGTTCTTC. This gives the protein CASSLRGQNGNEQFF.

The chain combines TRBV5-1 with TRBJ1-2, with D uncertain. This CDR3 comprises 17 residues. Germline lookup yields CDR1 SGHRS and CDR2 YFSETQ. Trimming stripped 4 bases from V and 4 bases from J, with 23 bases between. The CDR3 DNA reads as TGCGCCAGCAGCCCCTTAACGGACCTACTCCCTCTCTATGGCTACACCTTC. Protein sequence: CASSPLTDLLPLYGYTF.

This clone came up a few times. The rearrangement links TRBV2 to TRBJ1-2; no definite D call. This CDR3 comprises 15 residues. The germline CDR1 and CDR2 sequences are SNHLY and FYNNEI. The V gene lost 5 bases and the J gene lost 5 bases, with 18 bases spanning the gap. This CDR3 reads CASSPQARIAYGYTF. For the CDR3, the DNA is TGTGCCAGCAGTCCCCAGGCCAGGATAGCATATGGCTACACCTTC.

Only one count was recorded for this clone. J is TRBJ2-1 and V is TRBV4-2; 12 bases map to TRBD2. Germline V gives CDR1 LGHNA, CDR2 YNFKEQ. The CDR3 is 17 residues long. V lost 4 bases and J lost 2; bases outside the gene matches: 6. The CDR3 reads CASSPGLAGMTYNEQFF. CDR3 coding DNA: TGTGCCAGCAGCCCCGGACTAGCGGGGATGACCTACAATGAGCAGTTCTTC.

This clone was counted ten times or more. This rearrangement joins TRBV29-1 to TRBJ1-1; D is ambiguous. The CDR3 runs to 12 residues. V lost 2 bases to trimming and J lost 1 base, with 5 bases between them. Germline assignment: CDR1 SQVTM and CDR2 ANQGSEA. The CDR3 DNA reads TGCAGCGTTGAACCCAGGAACACTGAAGCTTTCTTT. As protein: CSVEPRNTEAFF.

The chain recombines TRBV6-1 with TRBJ2-7; D uncertain. Germline CDR1 reads MNHNS; CDR2 reads SASEGT. Trimming cost V 6 bases and J 2 bases, with 11 bases left between them. The CDR3 loop spans 13 amino acids. CDR3 residues: CASRDDIAYEQYF. Written as DNA, the CDR3 is TGTGCCAGCAGGGATGACATAGCCTACGAGCAGTACTTC.

The chain employs TRBV10-3 and TRBJ2-3; D is uncertain. Germline V gene sequence: CDR1 ENHRY, CDR2 SYGVKD. The V end lost 7 bases, the J end lost 0 bases, and 8 bases lay between the germline ends. This CDR3 is built from 13 residues. In DNA, the CDR3 is TGTGCCATCACCTCCCCGAGCACAGATACGCAGTATTTT. This codes for CAITSPSTDTQYF.

This chain uses TRBV6-1 with TRBJ1-6; D is unresolved. V dropped 5 bases and J dropped 7 bases, with 18 bases sitting between them. Looked up from germline, CDR1 is MNHNS and CDR2 is SASEGT. The CDR3 is 16 amino acids. CDR3 residues: CASSPWEASSNSPLHF. The CDR3 nucleotides are TGTGCCAGCAGTCCCTGGGAGGCTTCCTCCAATTCACCCCTCCACTTT.

This chain uses TRBV27 with TRBJ2-7, with 8 bases identical to TRBD2. The CDR3 has 15 residues. The germline V gene encodes CDR1 MNHEY and CDR2 SMNVEV (reference sequence). V was clipped by 5 bases and J by 4 bases; unmatched bases: 10. CDR3 region: CASSITGTSVYEQYF. In DNA form, the CDR3 reads TGTGCCAGCAGTATAACCGGGACTAGTGTGTACGAGCAGTACTTC.

This chain links TRBV7-9 with TRBJ1-2, with 10 bases fitting TRBD1. This CDR3 spans 14 amino acids. V shed 3 bases and J 8 bases; nucleotides not matched to a gene: 6. The germline V gene has CDR1 SEHNR and CDR2 FQNEAQ (reference sequence). The CDR3, as DNA: TGTGCCAGCAGCTTGTCCGGGACAGGGGACGGCTACACCTTC. Residues: CASSLSGTGDGYTF.

J is TRBJ1-2 and V is TRBV27; perhaps TRBD1 as D (6 bases). CDR3 length: 15 residues. V lost 0 bases, J lost 3 bases, and 11 bases lay in between. Germline V gene sequence: CDR1 MNHEY, CDR2 SMNVEV (reference sequence). Here the CDR3 DNA reads TGTGCCAGCAGTTTATCGGGGGCAGCTTACTATGGCTACACCTTC. Its protein product is CASSLSGAAYYGYTF.

This clone has a handful of counts. This same CDR3 is encoded by further DNA sequences in the sample. The rearrangement uses TRBV6-1 and TRBJ2-7, with 9 bases aligning to TRBD2. This CDR3 has 15 residues. The germline V gene has CDR1 MNHNS and CDR2 SASEGT. Unmatched junction bases numbered 5, after V lost 1 base and J lost 4 bases. The CDR3 DNA sequence: TGTGCCAGCAGTGAAGGGCGGGGGGGCCCGTACGAGCAGTACTTC. Protein: CASSEGRGGPYEQYF.

This chain joins TRBV19 and TRBJ1-2; TRBD1 agrees at 7 bases. CDR1 is LNHDA, CDR2 SQIVND, per germline (reference sequence). The CDR3 sequence is 13 residues long. J gave up 9 bases and V 7 bases, and 11 bases lay outside the gene matches. CDR3: CASNAGGKISYTF. The CDR3 DNA is TGTGCCAGTAATGCAGGGGGGAAAATAAGCTACACCTTC.

This clone was found a few times. This rearrangement joins TRBV19 to TRBJ2-1, with D possibly TRBD2 on 6 matching bases. The CDR3 contains 13 residues. Germline-derived CDR1 and CDR2 are LNHDA and SQIVND (reference sequence). V was pared by 5 bases and J by 9 bases, with 14 bases between. The CDR3 bases are TGTGCCAGTAGTTTCACGGGAGTGGGTGAGCAGTTCTTC. Residues: CASSFTGVGEQFF.

The chain carries TRBV30 and TRBJ1-6; D is uncertain. The CDR3 is made up of 12 amino acids. Trimming shortened V by 1 base and J by 7 bases, and 5 bases separated the two germline ends. The germline V gene encodes CDR1 GTSNPN and CDR2 SVGIG (reference sequence). For the CDR3, the DNA is TGTGCCTGGAGTGAAACAAATTCACCCCTCCACTTT. Translation: CAWSETNSPLHF.

Only a few counts were recorded for this clone. The V and J genes are TRBV27 and TRBJ1-1, with D perhaps matching TRBD1 (6 bases). Per the germline V gene, CDR1 is MNHEY and CDR2 is SMNVEV (reference sequence). The CDR3 is 13 residues long. V lost 10 bases and J lost 2, with 14 bases in between. The CDR3 loop is CATPRGANTEAFF. The CDR3 DNA is TGTGCCACACCTCGGGGGGCTAACACTGAAGCTTTCTTT.

This clone appeared many times. This rearrangement joins TRBV6-6 to TRBJ1-2; TRBD1 is a possible D gene (5 bases). Germline CDR1 MNHNY, CDR2 SVGAGI (reference sequence). There are 15 residues in the CDR3. V lost 0 bases, J lost 2 bases, and 10 bases lay in between. The CDR3, as DNA: TGTGCCAGCAGTTACTCCGTCGGGGACAACTATGGCTACACCTTC. Translated: CASSYSVGDNYGYTF.

The rearrangement joins TRBV6-1 to TRBJ1-5, with 7 positions matching TRBD1. With V trimmed by 0 bases and J by 3 bases, 5 bases remained unmatched. Per the germline V gene, CDR1 is MNHNS and CDR2 is SASEGT. The CDR3 is 16 residues long. CDR3 in amino acids: CASSEAGQVNNQPQHF. CDR3 DNA sequence: TGTGCCAGCAGTGAAGCCGGACAGGTCAACAATCAGCCCCAGCATTTT.

At least ten counts were recorded for this clone. V gene TRBV6-5 combines with J gene TRBJ1-2; no definite D call. The CDR3 spans 15 residues. V was clipped by 1 base and J by 8 bases, with 17 bases between them. CDR1 is MNHEY and CDR2 is SVGAGI in the germline V gene. The chain's CDR3 is CASSYWRDFTDGYTF. The CDR3 nucleotides read TGTGCCAGCAGTTACTGGAGGGATTTTACGGACGGCTACACCTTC.